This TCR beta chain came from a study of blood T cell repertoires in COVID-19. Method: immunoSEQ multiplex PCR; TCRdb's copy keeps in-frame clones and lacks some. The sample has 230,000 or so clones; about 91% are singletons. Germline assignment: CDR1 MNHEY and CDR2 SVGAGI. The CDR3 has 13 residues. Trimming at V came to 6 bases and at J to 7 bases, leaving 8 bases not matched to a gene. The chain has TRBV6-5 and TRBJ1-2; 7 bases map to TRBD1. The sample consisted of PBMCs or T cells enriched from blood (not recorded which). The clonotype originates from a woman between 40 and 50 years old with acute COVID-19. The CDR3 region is CASRRTGAAGYTF. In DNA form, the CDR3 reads TGTGCCAGCAGGCGGACAGGAGCGGCTGGCTACACCTTC.